This T cell receptor (beta chain) was documented in a study of CD8 T cells in Susac syndrome. RNA, at about 0.45 to 1 ug, was reverse transcribed with random hexamers. Amplification of the TCR beta CDR3 was carried out by immunoSEQ multiplex PCR, which spanned a total of 54 Vbeta and 13 Jbeta segments. TCRdb reanalysed the immunoSEQ multiplex PCR reads using MiXCR and keeps one entry per CDR3 protein. The table records 140,000 to 150,000 distinct CDR3 sequences, about 95% of them present only once. This clonotype was recorded once. Germline V gene lookup returns CDR1 SQVTM and CDR2 ANQGSEA. The germline V and J ends were trimmed by 7 bases and 0 bases, with 15 bases remaining between them. The CDR3 contains 14 residues.

This sequence originates from a human donor with multiple sclerosis. Sample: CD4+ T cells from PBMCs. The genes are TRBV29-1 and TRBJ1-1; D may be TRBD1 (5 bases). CDR3 residues: CSGSGRRMNTEAFF. The CDR3 DNA reads as TGCAGCGGTTCGGGACGCCGCATGAACACTGAAGCTTTCTTT.